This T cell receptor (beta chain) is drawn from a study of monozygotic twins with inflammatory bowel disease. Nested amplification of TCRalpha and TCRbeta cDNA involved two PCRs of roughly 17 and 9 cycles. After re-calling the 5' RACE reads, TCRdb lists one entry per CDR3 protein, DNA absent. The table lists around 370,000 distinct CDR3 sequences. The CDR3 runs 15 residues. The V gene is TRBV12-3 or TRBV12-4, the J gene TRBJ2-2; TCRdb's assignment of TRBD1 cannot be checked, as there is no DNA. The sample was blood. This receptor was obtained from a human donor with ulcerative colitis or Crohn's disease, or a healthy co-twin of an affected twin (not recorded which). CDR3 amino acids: CASTKQGANTGELFF.